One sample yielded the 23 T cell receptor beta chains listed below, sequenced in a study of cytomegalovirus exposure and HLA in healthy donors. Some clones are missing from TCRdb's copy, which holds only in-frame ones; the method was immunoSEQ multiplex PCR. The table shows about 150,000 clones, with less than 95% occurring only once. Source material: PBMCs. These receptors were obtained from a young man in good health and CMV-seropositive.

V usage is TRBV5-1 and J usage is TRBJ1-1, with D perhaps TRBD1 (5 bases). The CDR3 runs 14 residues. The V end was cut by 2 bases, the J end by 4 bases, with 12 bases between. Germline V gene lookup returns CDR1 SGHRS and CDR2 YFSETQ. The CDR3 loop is CASSFGGSTTEAFF. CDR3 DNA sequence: TGCGCCAGCAGCTTCGGGGGTTCGACCACTGAAGCTTTCTTT. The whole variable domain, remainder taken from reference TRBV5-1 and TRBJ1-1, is KAGVTQTPRYLIKTRGQQVTLSCSPISGHRSVSWYQQTPGQGLQFLFEYFSETQRNKGNFPGRFSGRQFSNSRSEMNVSTLELGDSALYLCASSFGGSTTEAFFGQGTRLTVV.

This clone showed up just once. The chain's CDR3 is CSVGLWTGELFF. CDR3 in DNA: TGCAGCGTTGGTCTATGGACCGGGGAGCTGTTTTTT. This sequence joins TRBV29-1 and TRBJ2-2; no reliable D call. V was trimmed by 4 bases and J by 5 bases, leaving 8 bases between them. Germline CDR1 is SQVTM and CDR2 is ANQGSEA. The CDR3 loop spans 12 amino acids.

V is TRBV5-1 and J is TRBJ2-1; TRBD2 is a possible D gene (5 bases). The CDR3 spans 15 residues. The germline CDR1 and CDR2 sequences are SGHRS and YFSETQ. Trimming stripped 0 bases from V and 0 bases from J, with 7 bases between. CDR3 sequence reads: CASSLEGSSYNEQFF. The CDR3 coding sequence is TGCGCCAGCAGCTTGGAAGGGAGCTCCTACAATGAGCAGTTCTTC.

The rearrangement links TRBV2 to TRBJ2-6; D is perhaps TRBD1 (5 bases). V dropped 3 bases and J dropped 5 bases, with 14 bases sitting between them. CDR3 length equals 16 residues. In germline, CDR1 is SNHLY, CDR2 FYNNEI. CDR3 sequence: CASSEDTRWRANVLTF. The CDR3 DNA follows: TGTGCCAGCAGTGAGGACACCCGTTGGAGGGCCAACGTCCTGACTTTC.

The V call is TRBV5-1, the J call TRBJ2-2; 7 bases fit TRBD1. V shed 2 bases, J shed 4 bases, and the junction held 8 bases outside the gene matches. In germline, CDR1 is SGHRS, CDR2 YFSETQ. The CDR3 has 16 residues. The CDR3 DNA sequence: TGCGCCAGCAGCTTCATGGCAGGGGGATCCACCGGGGAGCTGTTTTTT. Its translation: CASSFMAGGSTGELFF.

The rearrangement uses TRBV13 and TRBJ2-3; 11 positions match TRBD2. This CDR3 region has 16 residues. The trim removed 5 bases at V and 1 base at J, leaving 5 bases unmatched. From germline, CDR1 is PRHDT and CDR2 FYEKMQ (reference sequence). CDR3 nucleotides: TGTGCCAGCAGCCTACTAGCGGGAGTGGGCACAGATACGCAGTATTTT. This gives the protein CASSLLAGVGTDTQYF.

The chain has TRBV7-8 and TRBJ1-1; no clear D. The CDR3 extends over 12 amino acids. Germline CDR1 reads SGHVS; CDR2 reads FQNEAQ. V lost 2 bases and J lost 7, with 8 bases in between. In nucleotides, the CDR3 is TGTGCCAGCAGCTTACGGGGTATTGAAGCTTTCTTT. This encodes CASSLRGIEAFF. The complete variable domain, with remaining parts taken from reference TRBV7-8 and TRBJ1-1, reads GAGVSQSPRYKVAKRGQDVALRCDPISGHVSLFWYQQALGQGPEFLTYFQNEAQLDKSGLPSDRFFAERPEGSVSTLKIQRTQQEDSAVYLCASSLRGIEAFFGQGTRLTVV.

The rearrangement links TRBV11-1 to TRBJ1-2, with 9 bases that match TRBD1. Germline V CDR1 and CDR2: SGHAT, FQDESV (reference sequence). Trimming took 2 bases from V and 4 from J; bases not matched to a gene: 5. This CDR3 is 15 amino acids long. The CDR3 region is CASSLPGQGSYGYTF. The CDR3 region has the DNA TGTGCCAGCAGCTTACCGGGACAGGGTTCCTATGGCTACACCTTC. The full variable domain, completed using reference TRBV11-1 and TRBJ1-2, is EAEVAQSPRYKITEKSQAVAFWCDPISGHATLYWYRQILGQGPELLVQFQDESVVDDSQLPKDRFSAERLKGVDSTLKIQPAELGDSAMYLCASSLPGQGSYGYTFGSGTRLTVV.

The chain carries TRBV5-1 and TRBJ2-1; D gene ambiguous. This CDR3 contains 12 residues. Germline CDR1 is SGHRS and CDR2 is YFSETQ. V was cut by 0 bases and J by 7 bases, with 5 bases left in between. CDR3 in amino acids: CASSLVVNEQFF. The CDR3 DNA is TGCGCCAGCAGCTTGGTTGTAAATGAGCAGTTCTTC.

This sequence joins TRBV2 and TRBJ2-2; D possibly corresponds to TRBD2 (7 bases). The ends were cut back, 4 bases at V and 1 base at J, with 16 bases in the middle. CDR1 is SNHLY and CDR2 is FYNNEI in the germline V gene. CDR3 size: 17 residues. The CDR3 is CASSAPSGGRNTGELFF. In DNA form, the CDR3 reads TGTGCCAGCAGTGCACCCTCGGGGGGCCGGAACACCGGGGAGCTGTTTTTT.

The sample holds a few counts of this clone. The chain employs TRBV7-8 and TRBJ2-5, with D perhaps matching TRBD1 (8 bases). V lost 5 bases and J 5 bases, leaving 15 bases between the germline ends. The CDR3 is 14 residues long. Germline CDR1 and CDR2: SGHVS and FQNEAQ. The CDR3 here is CASSADRGGETQYF. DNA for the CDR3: TGTGCCAGCAGCGCCGACAGGGGAGGGGAGACCCAGTACTTC.

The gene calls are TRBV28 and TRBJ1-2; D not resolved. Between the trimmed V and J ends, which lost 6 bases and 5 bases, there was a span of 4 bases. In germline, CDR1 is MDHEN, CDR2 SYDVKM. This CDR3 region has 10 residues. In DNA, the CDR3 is TGTGCCAGCAGCCGGTATGGCTACACCTTC. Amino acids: CASSRYGYTF.

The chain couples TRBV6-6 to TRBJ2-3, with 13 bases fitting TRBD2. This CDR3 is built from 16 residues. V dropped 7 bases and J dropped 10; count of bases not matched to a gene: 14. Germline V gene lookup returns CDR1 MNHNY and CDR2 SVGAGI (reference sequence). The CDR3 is CASILRGTSGKVAQYF. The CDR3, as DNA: TGTGCCAGCATCCTAAGGGGGACTAGCGGGAAAGTGGCGCAGTATTTT.

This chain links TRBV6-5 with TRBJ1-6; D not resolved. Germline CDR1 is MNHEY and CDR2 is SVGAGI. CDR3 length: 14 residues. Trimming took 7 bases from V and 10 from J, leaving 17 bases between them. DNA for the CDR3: TGTGCCAGCACGTGGGCCCGAGTTGACTCACCCCTCCACTTT. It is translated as CASTWARVDSPLHF.

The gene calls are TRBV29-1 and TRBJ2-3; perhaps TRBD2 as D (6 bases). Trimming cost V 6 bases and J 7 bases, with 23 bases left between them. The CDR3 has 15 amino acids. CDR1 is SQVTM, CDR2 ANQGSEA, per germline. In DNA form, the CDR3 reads TGCAGCGTCATCACTCACGGGAGAGGGAGGAATACGCAGTATTTT. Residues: CSVITHGRGRNTQYF.

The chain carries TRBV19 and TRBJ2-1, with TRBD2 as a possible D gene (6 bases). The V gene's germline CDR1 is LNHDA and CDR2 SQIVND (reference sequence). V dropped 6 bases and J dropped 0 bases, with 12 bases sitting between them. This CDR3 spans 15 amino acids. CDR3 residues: CASSRDSSSYNEQFF. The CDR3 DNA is TGTGCCAGTAGCCGGGACTCTAGCTCCTACAATGAGCAGTTCTTC. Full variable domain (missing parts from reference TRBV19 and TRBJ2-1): DGGITQSPKYLFRKEGQNVTLSCEQNLNHDAMYWYRQDPGQGLRLIYYSQIVNDFQKGDIAEGYSVSREKKESFPLTVTSAQKNPTAFYLCASSRDSSSYNEQFFGPGTRLTVL.

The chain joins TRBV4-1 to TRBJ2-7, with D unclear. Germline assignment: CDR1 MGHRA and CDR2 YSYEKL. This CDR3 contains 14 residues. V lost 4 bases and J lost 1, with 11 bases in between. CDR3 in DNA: TGCGCCAGCAGCCGAAAAGACGGGTCCTACGAGCAGTACTTC. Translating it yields CASSRKDGSYEQYF.

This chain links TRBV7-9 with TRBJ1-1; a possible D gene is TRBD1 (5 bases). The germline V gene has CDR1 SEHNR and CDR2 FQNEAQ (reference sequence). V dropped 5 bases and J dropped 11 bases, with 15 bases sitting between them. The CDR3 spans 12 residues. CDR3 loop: CASSPYPGEAFF. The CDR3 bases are TGTGCCAGCAGCCCCTACCCGGGGGAGGCTTTCTTT.

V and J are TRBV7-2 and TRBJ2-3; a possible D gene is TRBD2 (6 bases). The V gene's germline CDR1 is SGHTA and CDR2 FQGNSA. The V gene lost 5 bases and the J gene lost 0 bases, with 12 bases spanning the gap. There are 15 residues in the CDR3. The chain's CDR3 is CASSPMSGSTDTQYF. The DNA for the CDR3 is TGTGCCAGCAGCCCCATGAGCGGGAGCACAGATACGCAGTATTTT.

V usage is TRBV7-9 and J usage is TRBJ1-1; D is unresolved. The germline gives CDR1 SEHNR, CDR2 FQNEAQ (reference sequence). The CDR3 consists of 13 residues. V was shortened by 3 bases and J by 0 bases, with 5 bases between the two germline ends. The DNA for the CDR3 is TGTGCCAGCAGCTTTCAGGTGAACACTGAAGCTTTCTTT. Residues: CASSFQVNTEAFF.

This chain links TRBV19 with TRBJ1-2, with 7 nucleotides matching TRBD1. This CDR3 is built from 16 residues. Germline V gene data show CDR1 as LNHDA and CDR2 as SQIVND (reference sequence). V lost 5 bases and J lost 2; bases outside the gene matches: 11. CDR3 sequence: CASSPRTGNTNYGYTF. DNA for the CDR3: TGTGCCAGTAGTCCCCGGACAGGCAACACAAACTATGGCTACACCTTC.

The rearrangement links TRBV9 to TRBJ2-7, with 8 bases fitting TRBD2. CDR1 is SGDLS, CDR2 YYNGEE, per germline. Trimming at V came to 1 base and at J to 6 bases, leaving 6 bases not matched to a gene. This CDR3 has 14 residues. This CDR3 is CASSVSGSSGEQYF. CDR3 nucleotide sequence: TGTGCCAGCAGCGTAAGCGGGAGCTCCGGCGAGCAGTACTTC.

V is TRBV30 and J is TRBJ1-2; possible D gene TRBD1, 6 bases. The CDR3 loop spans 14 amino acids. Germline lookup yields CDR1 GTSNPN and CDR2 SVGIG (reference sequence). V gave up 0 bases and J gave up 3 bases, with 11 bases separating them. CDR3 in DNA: TGTGCCTGGAGTGTACGAACAGGGCACTATGGCTACACCTTC. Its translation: CAWSVRTGHYGYTF.